Given below is one T cell receptor beta chain in context. Its antigen is unidentified. TCRdb reprocessed the RT-PCR reads with MiXCR, giving one entry per CDR3 protein. The table shows about 160,000 distinct CDR3 sequences, with roughly 10% occurring only once. The V end was cut by 9 bases, the J end by 1 base, with 15 bases between. The CDR3 has 15 residues. Germline lookup yields CDR1 LNHNV and CDR2 YYDKDF (reference sequence). This entry is derived from a study of response to subunit inactivated influenza vaccine. Broader study findings: Authors suggested few new T cells are recruited by each seasonal influenza vaccination.

This chain links TRBV15 with TRBJ2-2; no clear D. The clonotype comes from a man between 50 and 69 years old who received an inactivated influenza vaccine. This material consisted of CD8+ T cells sorted from PBMCs, taken around 25 months after vaccination. CDR3 loop: CATQQEVLNTGELFF. CDR3 nucleotide sequence: TGTGCCACTCAACAAGAAGTACTGAACACCGGGGAGCTGTTTTTT.